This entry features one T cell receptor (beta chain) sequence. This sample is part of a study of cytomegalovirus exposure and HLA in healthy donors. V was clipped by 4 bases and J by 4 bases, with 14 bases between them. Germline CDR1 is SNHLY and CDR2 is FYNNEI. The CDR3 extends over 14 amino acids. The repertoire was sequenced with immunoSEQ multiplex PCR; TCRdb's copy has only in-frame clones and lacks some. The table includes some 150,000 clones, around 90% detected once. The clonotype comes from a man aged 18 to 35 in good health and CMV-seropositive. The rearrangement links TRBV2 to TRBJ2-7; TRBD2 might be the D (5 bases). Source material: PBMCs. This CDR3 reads CASSGTHALYEQYF. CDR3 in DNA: TGTGCCAGCAGTGGGACTCATGCCCTATACGAGCAGTACTTC.